The 28 T cell receptor beta chains listed next were all sequenced from one sample in a study of blood T cells in healthy people across ages. Combining a sample-barcoded 5' primer with a J-beta primer mix, a second PCR ran for roughly 6 to 12 cycles. TCRdb used MiXCR to reprocess the 5' RACE reads, holding one entry per CDR3 protein. The table lists approximately 1.5 million distinct CDR3 sequences, approximately 43% of them singletons, with just over 4% in the top ten. The material sequenced was blood. The receptor set was obtained from a woman under 30 in good health.

This clonotype came up many times. At one end the junction does not follow the germline gene, possibly because of a read error. This sequence joins TRBV11-2 and TRBJ2-3; 7 bases are a match to TRBD1. Germline V gene data show CDR1 as SGHAT and CDR2 as FQNNGV. The CDR3 length is 13 residues. The CDR3 sequence: CASSLDRDGTQYF. In DNA form, the CDR3 reads TGTGCCAGCAGCCTAGACAGGGATGGTACGCAGTATTTT.

V gene TRBV20-1 combines with J gene TRBJ2-5, with TRBD2 identical over 12 bases. J gave up 5 bases and V 0 bases, and 10 bases lay outside the gene matches. CDR3 length: 17 residues. From germline, CDR1 is DFQATT and CDR2 SNEGSKA (reference sequence). The CDR3 coding sequence is TGCAGTGCTAGAGATCCTTCTAGCGGGAGGGCGTGGGAGACCCAGTACTTC. Protein: CSARDPSSGRAWETQYF.

This clonotype was seen a handful of times. Germline is not matched at one junction end, which may reflect a read error. This chain joins TRBV9 and TRBJ2-4, with 7 bases aligning to TRBD1. The J call is doubtful: the DNA matches TRBJ2-7 better. Germline V lookup: CDR1 SGDLS, CDR2 YYNGEE. The CDR3 runs 14 residues. CDR3 bases: TGTACCAGCAGCGTAGGTGGGGACAGTTACGAGCAGTACTTC. Encoded protein: CTSSVGGDSYEQYF.

The gene calls are TRBV6-1 and TRBJ1-2; D gene uncertain. CDR3 size: 11 residues. CDR1 and CDR2 (germline): MNHNS, SASEGT. Trimming removed 6 bases at V and 8 bases at J, with 10 bases between. CDR3 residues: CASRSPLGYTF. CDR3 DNA sequence: TGTGCCAGCAGGTCGCCGCTGGGCTACACCTTC.

In this sample, this clonotype turned up many times. This chain's CDR3 is CASSQDRRTDTQYF. In nucleotides, the CDR3 is TGTGCCAGCAGCCAGGACAGACGGACAGATACGCAGTATTTT. The chain has TRBV7-2 and TRBJ2-3, with D tentatively TRBD1 (6 bases). CDR1 is SGHTA, CDR2 FQGNSA, per germline. This CDR3 contains 14 residues. V was trimmed by 5 bases and J by 3 bases, leaving 12 bases between them.

The table lists this clonotype with a few counts. This sequence joins TRBV12-3 or TRBV12-4 and TRBJ1-2; the match to TRBD1 covers 9 bases. The junction had 8 bases not matched to a gene; V was cut back by 7 bases and J by 8 bases. CDR3 length equals 13 residues. Written as DNA, the CDR3 is TGTGCCAGCAACCGGGACAGGGCCGGCGGCTACACCTTC. The encoded protein is CASNRDRAGGYTF.

The V gene is TRBV25-1, the J gene TRBJ2-7; unclear D gene. V shed 5 bases and J shed 2 bases, with 16 bases lying between them. There are 15 residues in the CDR3. Germline-derived CDR1 and CDR2 are MGHDK and SYGVNS. The CDR3 bases are TGTGCCAGCAGTACGGCGCACCCCGGAACCTACGAGCAGTACTTC. This sequence encodes CASSTAHPGTYEQYF.

This sequence joins TRBV28 and TRBJ2-7; no reliable D call. There are 17 residues in the CDR3. V lost 3 bases, J lost 2 bases, and 20 bases lay in between. The germline gives CDR1 MDHEN, CDR2 SYDVKM. For the CDR3, the DNA is TGTGCCAGCAGTTTTTCCCGGATGAAAAATAGGGCCTACGAGCAGTACTTC. Its protein product is CASSFSRMKNRAYEQYF.

The chain carries TRBV6-5 and TRBJ2-5; tentative D call: TRBD1 (5 bases). Per the germline V gene, CDR1 is MNHEY and CDR2 is SVGAGI. Trimming pared 6 bases from V and 11 bases from J, leaving 19 bases between. CDR3 length equals 13 residues. The CDR3: CASRMEWGSRQYF. The CDR3, as DNA: TGTGCCAGCAGGATGGAGTGGGGCTCAAGGCAGTACTTC.

The chain links TRBV9 to TRBJ1-1; a possible D gene is TRBD1 (6 bases). The germline CDR1 and CDR2 sequences are SGDLS and YYNGEE. Deletions cut 0 bases from V and 4 bases from J, with 13 bases between. There are 15 residues in the CDR3. The CDR3 protein is CASSVGTGSGTEAFF. The CDR3 DNA reads as TGTGCCAGCAGCGTAGGTACAGGGTCGGGCACTGAAGCTTTCTTT.

This clonotype was recorded a few times. This CDR3 reads CSVPGQGLSGYTF. DNA of the CDR3: TGCAGCGTCCCTGGACAGGGACTTTCGGGCTACACCTTC. The chain combines TRBV29-1 with TRBJ1-2; 8 positions agree with TRBD1. Germline V lookup: CDR1 SQVTM, CDR2 ANQGSEA. The CDR3 covers 13 residues. V dropped 6 bases and J dropped 8; count of bases not matched to a gene: 11.

A few counts support this clonotype. The J gene is TRBJ1-2, the V gene TRBV5-6; D is unclear. The germline gives CDR1 SGHDT, CDR2 YYEEEE. This CDR3 spans 14 amino acids. With 2 bases removed from V and 0 bases from J, the gap between germline ends came to 8 bases. The CDR3 region is CASSLPLPNYGYTF. As DNA, the CDR3 is TGTGCCAGCAGCTTACCCCTTCCTAACTATGGCTACACCTTC.

The J gene is TRBJ1-2, the V gene TRBV21-1; the D segment call TRBD1 is taken from the table without a DNA check. TRBV21-1 is deemed a pseudogene. The CDR3 runs to 22 residues. The CDR3 loop reads CASSPLGGQGARNVVANYGYTF. CDR3 bases: TGTGCCAGCAGCCCTCTCGGAGGACAGGGGGCCCGGAACGTTGTAGCTAACTATGGCTACACCTTC.

Turning to this clonotype: A much larger clonotype is one base distant, so this may be a read error. The rearrangement links TRBV14 to TRBJ2-1, with D unclear. The DNA end favors TRBJ2-7, so the J call may be wrong. The CDR3 runs 16 residues. In germline, CDR1 is SGHDN, CDR2 FVKESK. CDR3: CASSVVGHSSYNEQYF. The CDR3 nucleotides are TGTGCCAGCAGCGTAGTAGGGCACAGTTCCTACAATGAGCAGTACTTC.

The chain links TRBV20-1 to TRBJ2-5; D is perhaps TRBD2 (5 bases). Judging by the DNA end, TRBJ2-7 fits better; the J call may be wrong. CDR3 length equals 11 residues. The germline CDR1 and CDR2 sequences are DFQATT and SNEGSKA (reference sequence). The CDR3, as DNA: TGCAGTGCTAGTTTTCGGGGCGAGCAGTACTTC. Amino acids: CSASFRGEQYF.

This clonotype has just a few counts. The chain carries TRBV27 and TRBJ2-2; the D gene could be TRBD1 or TRBD2 (5 bases each). Trimming stripped 3 bases from V and 4 bases from J, with 15 bases between. Germline CDR1 and CDR2: MNHEY and SMNVEV (reference sequence). This CDR3 is 16 amino acids long. In nucleotides, the CDR3 is TGTGCCAGCAGTTTCCTGGCCAGGGAGAGCACCGGGGAGCTGTTTTTT. Translated: CASSFLARESTGELFF.

The V and J genes are TRBV27 and TRBJ1-4; maybe TRBD1 (6 bases). V dropped 0 bases and J dropped 7 bases, with 12 bases sitting between them. This CDR3 contains 15 residues. CDR1 is MNHEY, CDR2 SMNVEV, per germline (reference sequence). CDR3 DNA: TGTGCCAGCAGTTTATCGAGGCCAGGGGTTGAAAAACTGTTTTTT. It encodes CASSLSRPGVEKLFF.

This clonotype was recorded a few times. The CDR3 DNA follows: TGTGCCAGCAGTTCCACACACAGGGGTGACTATGGCTACACCTTC. It yields the protein CASSSTHRGDYGYTF. The chain recombines TRBV12-3 or TRBV12-4 with TRBJ1-2; TRBD1 matches 7 bases. The CDR3 runs 15 residues. V dropped 4 bases and J dropped 3; count of bases not matched to a gene: 8.

This rearrangement joins TRBV5-1 to TRBJ2-4; either TRBD1 or TRBD2 may fit D (5 bases each). The CDR3 has 14 residues. V was cut by 0 bases and J by 8 bases, with 12 bases left in between. Germline loops: CDR1 SGHRS, CDR2 YFSETQ. The CDR3 loop is CASSLGGATDIQYF. The CDR3 nucleotides are TGCGCCAGCAGCTTGGGAGGGGCTACGGACATTCAGTACTTC.

This chain uses TRBV6-2 or TRBV6-3 with TRBJ1-5, with 10 bases lining up with TRBD1. The CDR3 is made up of 15 amino acids. Germline V lookup: CDR1 MNHEY, CDR2 SVGEGT. V dropped 6 bases and J dropped 7; count of bases not matched to a gene: 9. As DNA, the CDR3 is TGTGCCAGCAGAAACCGGGACAGGGGTGACCAGCCCCAGCATTTT. Translated: CASRNRDRGDQPQHF.

The chain joins TRBV7-2 to TRBJ2-1; weak D call: TRBD2 (5 bases). V was trimmed by 5 bases and J by 8 bases, leaving 16 bases between them. The CDR3 covers 14 residues. Germline assignment: CDR1 SGHTA and CDR2 FQGNSA. DNA of the CDR3: TGTGCCAGCAGCCCCCCCGGGGTGAGGGATGAGCAGTTCTTC. This codes for CASSPPGVRDEQFF.

This clonotype was detected a few times. The chain has TRBV20-1 and TRBJ2-7, with 7 bases matching TRBD1. The germline V gene has CDR1 DFQATT and CDR2 SNEGSKA (reference sequence). The ends lost 5 bases at V and 1 base at J; junction bases unmatched: 8. The CDR3 totals 14 residues. The CDR3 loop reads CSAPVLQGSYEQYF. CDR3 bases: TGCAGTGCTCCGGTCCTACAGGGGTCCTACGAGCAGTACTTC.

The chain carries TRBV2 and TRBJ1-1; TRBD1 is a possible D gene (6 bases). CDR3 length equals 19 residues. V lost 2 bases and J lost 3, with 25 bases in between. Germline lookup yields CDR1 SNHLY and CDR2 FYNNEI. The CDR3, as DNA: TGTGCCAGCAGTGAACTGTGGGGGGCGATAAGAAGGCGGGACACTGAAGCTTTCTTT. This encodes CASSELWGAIRRRDTEAFF.

The chain carries TRBV7-6 and TRBJ1-1; 8 bases match TRBD1. The V gene end was trimmed by 2 bases and the J gene end by 4 bases; junction bases not matched to a gene: 6. Germline loops: CDR1 SGHVS, CDR2 FNYEAQ. CDR3 length: 15 amino acids. CDR3 nucleotides: TGTGCCAGCAGCTTAAGGTCAGGGGGCGTCACTGAAGCTTTCTTT. Translating gives CASSLRSGGVTEAFF.

The rearrangement links TRBV10-3 to TRBJ1-2; D not resolved. The length of the CDR3 is 17 residues. CDR1 ENHRY and CDR2 SYGVKD come from the germline V gene. Trimming took off 0 bases at V and 4 bases at J, with 18 bases between the two ends. CDR3 in DNA: TGTGCCATCAGTGAGTCTCTAGACTCGGCCTGGGGCTATGGCTACACCTTC. Protein: CAISESLDSAWGYGYTF.

This clonotype was counted a few times. This chain connects TRBV7-9 to TRBJ1-1; no reliable D call. The CDR3 is made up of 14 amino acids. Germline CDR1 and CDR2: SEHNR and FQNEAQ (reference sequence). V was clipped by 5 bases and J by 0 bases, with 10 bases between them. The CDR3 DNA sequence: TGTGCCAGCAGCCCGACGAATTTGAACACTGAAGCTTTCTTT. Amino acid sequence: CASSPTNLNTEAFF.

The rearrangement joins TRBV5-1 to TRBJ2-7; D might be TRBD2 (6 bases). Germline assignment: CDR1 SGHRS and CDR2 YFSETQ. This CDR3 region has 15 residues. Trimming took off 0 bases at V and 0 bases at J, with 10 bases between the two ends. The CDR3 spells CASSLDAGSSYEQYF. The CDR3, as DNA: TGCGCCAGCAGCTTGGACGCGGGATCCTCCTACGAGCAGTACTTC.

The chain carries TRBV6-2 or TRBV6-3 and TRBJ2-1, with TRBD1 identical over 9 bases. This CDR3 contains 15 residues. Germline CDR1 is MNHEY and CDR2 is SVGEGT. After removal of 6 bases from V and 5 bases from J, the junction contained 8 bases not matched to a gene. CDR3 loop: CASRAPGQGNNEQFF. DNA of the CDR3: TGTGCCAGCAGAGCACCGGGACAGGGTAACAATGAGCAGTTCTTC.